Described below is a single T cell receptor beta chain sequence and its context. No antigen is known for it. The sample is drawn from a study of monozygotic twins with inflammatory bowel disease. Overall study findings and caveats: The analysis did not separate different T cell subtypes.

From its re-call of the 5' RACE reads, TCRdb lists each CDR3 protein once, without DNA. The sample includes over 350,000 distinct CDR3 sequences. Germline V gene data show CDR1 as SGHAT and CDR2 as FQNNGV. The CDR3 has 16 amino acids. The TCR was taken from a human donor with ulcerative colitis or Crohn's disease, or a healthy co-twin of an affected twin (not recorded which). This chain uses TRBV11-2 with TRBJ2-2; TCRdb names TRBD1, which stays unverified in the absence of DNA. Input material: blood. The CDR3 is CASSRQGVSNTGELFF.